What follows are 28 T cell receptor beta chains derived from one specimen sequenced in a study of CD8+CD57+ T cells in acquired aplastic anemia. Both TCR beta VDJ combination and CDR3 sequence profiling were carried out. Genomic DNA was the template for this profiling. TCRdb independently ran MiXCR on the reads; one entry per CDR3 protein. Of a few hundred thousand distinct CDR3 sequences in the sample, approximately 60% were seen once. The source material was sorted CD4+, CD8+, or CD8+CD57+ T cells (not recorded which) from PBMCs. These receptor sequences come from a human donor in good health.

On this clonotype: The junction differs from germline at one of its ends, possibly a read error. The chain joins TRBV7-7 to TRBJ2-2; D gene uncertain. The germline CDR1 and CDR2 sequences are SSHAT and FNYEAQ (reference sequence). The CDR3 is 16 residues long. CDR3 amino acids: CASSLERNVNTGELFF. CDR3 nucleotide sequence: TGTGCTAGCAGCTTAGAGAGGAATGTGAACACCGGGGAGCTGTTTTTT. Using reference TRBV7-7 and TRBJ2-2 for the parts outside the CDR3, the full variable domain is GAGVSQSPRYKVTKRGQDVTLRCDPISSHATLYWYQQALGQGPEFLTYFNYEAQPDKSGLPSDRFSAERPEGSISTLTIQRTEQRDSAMYRCASSLERNVNTGELFFGEGSRLTVL.

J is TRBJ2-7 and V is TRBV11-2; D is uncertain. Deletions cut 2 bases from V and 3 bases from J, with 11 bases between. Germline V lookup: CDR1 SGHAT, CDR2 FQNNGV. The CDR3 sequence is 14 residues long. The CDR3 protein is CASSLRAGNYEQYF. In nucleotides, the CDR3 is TGTGCCAGCAGCTTAAGGGCAGGAAACTACGAGCAGTACTTC.

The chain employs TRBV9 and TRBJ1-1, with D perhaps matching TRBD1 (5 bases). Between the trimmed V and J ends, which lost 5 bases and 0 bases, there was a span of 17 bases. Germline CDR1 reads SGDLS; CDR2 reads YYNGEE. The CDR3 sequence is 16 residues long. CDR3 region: CASSSAPGHLNTEAFF. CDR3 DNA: TGTGCCAGCAGTTCCGCCCCCGGACACCTGAACACTGAAGCTTTCTTT.

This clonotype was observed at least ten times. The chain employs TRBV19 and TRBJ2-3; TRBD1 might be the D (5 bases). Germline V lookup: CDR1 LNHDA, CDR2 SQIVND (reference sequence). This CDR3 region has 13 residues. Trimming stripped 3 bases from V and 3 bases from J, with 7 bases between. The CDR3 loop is CASSIPGTDTQYF. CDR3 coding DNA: TGTGCCAGTAGTATTCCAGGGACAGATACGCAGTATTTT.

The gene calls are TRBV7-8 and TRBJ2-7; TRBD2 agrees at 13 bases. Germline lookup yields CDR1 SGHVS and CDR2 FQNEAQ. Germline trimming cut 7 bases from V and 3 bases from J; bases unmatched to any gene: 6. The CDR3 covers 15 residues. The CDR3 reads CASITLAGGDYEQYF. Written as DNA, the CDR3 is TGTGCCAGCATCACACTAGCGGGAGGGGACTACGAGCAGTACTTC.

CDR3 loop: CATSRLAGDNEQFF. CDR3 in DNA: TGTGCCACCAGCAGACTAGCGGGAGATAATGAGCAGTTCTTC. This chain uses TRBV15 with TRBJ2-1; TRBD2 matches at 10 bases. V was clipped by 2 bases and J by 7 bases; unmatched bases: 2. The CDR3 runs 14 residues. CDR1 LNHNV and CDR2 YYDKDF come from the germline V gene (reference sequence).

CDR3 protein: CASSLTTGAEAFF. The CDR3 bases are TGTGCCAGCAGCCTGACTACAGGGGCCGAAGCTTTCTTT. V gene TRBV7-9 combines with J gene TRBJ1-1; 7 bases map to TRBD1. In germline, CDR1 is SEHNR, CDR2 FQNEAQ (reference sequence). V dropped 5 bases and J dropped 8; count of bases not matched to a gene: 8. The CDR3 has 13 amino acids.

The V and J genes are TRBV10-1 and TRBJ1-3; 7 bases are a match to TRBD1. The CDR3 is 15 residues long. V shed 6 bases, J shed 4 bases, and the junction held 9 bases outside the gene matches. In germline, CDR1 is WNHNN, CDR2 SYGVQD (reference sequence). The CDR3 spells CASRQSGGKGNTIYF. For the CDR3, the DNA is TGCGCCAGCAGGCAATCAGGGGGTAAGGGAAACACCATATATTTT.

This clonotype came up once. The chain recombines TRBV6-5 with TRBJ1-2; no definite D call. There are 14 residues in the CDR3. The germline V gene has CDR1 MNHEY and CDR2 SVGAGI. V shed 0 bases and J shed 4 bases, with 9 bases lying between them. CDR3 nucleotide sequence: TGTGCCAGCAGTTACTCGTCGGGGTTCTATGGCTACACCTTC. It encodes CASSYSSGFYGYTF.

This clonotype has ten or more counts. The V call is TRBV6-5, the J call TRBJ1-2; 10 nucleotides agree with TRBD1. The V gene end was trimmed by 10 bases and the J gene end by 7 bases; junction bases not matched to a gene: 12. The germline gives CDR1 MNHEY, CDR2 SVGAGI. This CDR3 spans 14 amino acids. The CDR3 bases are TGTGCCATCGCACCGGGACAGGGGTCCGGTGGCTACACCTTC. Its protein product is CAIAPGQGSGGYTF.

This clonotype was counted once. CDR3 in DNA: TGTGCCAGCACCCTAACGGGACTAGCGACATACAATGAGCAGTTCTTC. It yields the protein CASTLTGLATYNEQFF. The gene calls are TRBV12-3 or TRBV12-4 and TRBJ2-5; 10 bases align to TRBD2. The assigned J gene may be wrong: the sequence end matches TRBJ2-1 better. The CDR3 length is 16 residues.

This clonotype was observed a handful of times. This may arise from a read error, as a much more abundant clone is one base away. The CDR3 loop is CASSLPALLQETQYF. Here the CDR3 DNA reads TGTGCCAGCAGTTTACCAGCGTTGCTCCAAGAGACCCAGTACTTC. The chain has TRBV6-5 and TRBJ2-5; D gene ambiguous. The CDR3 consists of 15 residues. The germline CDR1 and CDR2 sequences are MNHEY and SVGAGI. V lost 4 bases, J lost 1 base, and 13 bases lay in between.

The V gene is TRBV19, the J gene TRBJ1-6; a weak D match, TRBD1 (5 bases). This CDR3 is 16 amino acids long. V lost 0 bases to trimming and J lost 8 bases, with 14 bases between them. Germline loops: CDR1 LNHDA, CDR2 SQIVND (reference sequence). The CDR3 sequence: CASSIDGAGSDSPLHF. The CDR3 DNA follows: TGTGCCAGTAGTATAGACGGGGCAGGGAGTGATTCACCCCTCCACTTT.

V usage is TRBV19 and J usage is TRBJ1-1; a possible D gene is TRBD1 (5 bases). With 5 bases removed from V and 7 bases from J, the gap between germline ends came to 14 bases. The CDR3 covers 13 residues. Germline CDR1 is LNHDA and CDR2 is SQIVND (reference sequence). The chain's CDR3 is CASSWAGGIEAFF. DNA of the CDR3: TGTGCCAGTAGTTGGGCGGGGGGTATTGAAGCTTTCTTT.

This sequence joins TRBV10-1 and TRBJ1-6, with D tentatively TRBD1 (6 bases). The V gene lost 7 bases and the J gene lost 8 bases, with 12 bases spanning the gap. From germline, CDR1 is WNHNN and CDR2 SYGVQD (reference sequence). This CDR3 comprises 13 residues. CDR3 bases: TGCGCCAGCACTGCCGCAGGGGATTCACCCCTCCACTTT. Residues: CASTAAGDSPLHF.

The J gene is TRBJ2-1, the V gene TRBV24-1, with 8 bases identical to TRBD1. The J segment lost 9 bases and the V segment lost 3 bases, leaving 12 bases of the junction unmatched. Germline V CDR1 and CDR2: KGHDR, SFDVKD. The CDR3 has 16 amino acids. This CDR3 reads CATSDPYRTGSTEQFF. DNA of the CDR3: TGTGCCACCAGTGATCCCTACCGGACAGGGTCCACTGAGCAGTTCTTC.

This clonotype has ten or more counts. The CDR3 DNA reads TGTGCCAGCAGCTTAGTGGTGGACATCGCTGAAGCTTTCTTT. The encoded protein is CASSLVVDIAEAFF. The chain has TRBV13 and TRBJ1-1; tentatively, D is TRBD1 (5 bases). V lost 1 base and J lost 6, with 12 bases in between. Germline V gene sequence: CDR1 PRHDT, CDR2 FYEKMQ (reference sequence). This CDR3 comprises 14 residues.

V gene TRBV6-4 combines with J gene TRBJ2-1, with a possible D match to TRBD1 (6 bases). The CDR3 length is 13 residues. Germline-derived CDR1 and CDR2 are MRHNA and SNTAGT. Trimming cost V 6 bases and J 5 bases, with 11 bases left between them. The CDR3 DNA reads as TGTGCCAGCAGCCGGACAGCGAACAATGAGCAGTTCTTC. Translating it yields CASSRTANNEQFF.

The CDR3 nucleotides are TGTGCCACCAGCAGAGCCTGGGGGGTAGGGGAGACCCAGTACTTC. Protein sequence: CATSRAWGVGETQYF. The rearrangement joins TRBV15 to TRBJ2-5; tentative D call: TRBD2 (6 bases). Germline assignment: CDR1 LNHNV and CDR2 YYDKDF (reference sequence). CDR3 length equals 15 residues. V shed 1 base and J shed 5 bases, with 14 bases lying between them.

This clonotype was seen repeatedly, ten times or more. CDR3 in DNA: TGTGCCAGCAGTGGACAGGGAACCTACGAGCAGTACTTC. It codes for CASSGQGTYEQYF. The chain recombines TRBV7-8 with TRBJ2-7, with TRBD1 identical over 8 bases. This CDR3 contains 13 residues. The germline V gene encodes CDR1 SGHVS and CDR2 FQNEAQ. J lost 2 bases, V lost 6 bases, and 3 bases had no gene match.

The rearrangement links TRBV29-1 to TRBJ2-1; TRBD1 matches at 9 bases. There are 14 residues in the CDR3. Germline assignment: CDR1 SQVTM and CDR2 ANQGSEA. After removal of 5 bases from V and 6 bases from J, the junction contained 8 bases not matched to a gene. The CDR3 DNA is TGCAGCGTTCCTGCGGGACAGGGACTCAATGAGCAGTTCTTC. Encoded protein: CSVPAGQGLNEQFF.

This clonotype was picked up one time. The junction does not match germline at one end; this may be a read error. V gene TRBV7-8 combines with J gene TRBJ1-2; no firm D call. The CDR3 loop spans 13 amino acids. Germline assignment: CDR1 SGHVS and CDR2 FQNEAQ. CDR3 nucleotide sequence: TGTGCCAGTAGCTTAGCGAGGGCGGGTGGCTACACCTTC. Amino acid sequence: CASSLARAGGYTF.

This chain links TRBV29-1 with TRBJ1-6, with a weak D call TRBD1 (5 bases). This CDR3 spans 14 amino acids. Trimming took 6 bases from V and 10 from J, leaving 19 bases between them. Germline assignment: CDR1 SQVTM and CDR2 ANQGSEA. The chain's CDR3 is CSVQVEGLGSPLHF. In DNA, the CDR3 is TGCAGCGTCCAAGTGGAGGGGTTAGGGTCACCCCTCCACTTT.

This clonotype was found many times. This chain's CDR3 is CASSGIRTDVNYGYTF. CDR3 DNA sequence: TGTGCCAGCAGCGGTATTCGGACAGATGTTAACTATGGCTACACCTTC. J is TRBJ1-2 and V is TRBV9; possibly TRBD1 for D (6 bases). This CDR3 is built from 16 residues. CDR1 SGDLS and CDR2 YYNGEE come from the germline V gene. The ends were cut back, 3 bases at V and 1 base at J, with 16 bases in the middle.

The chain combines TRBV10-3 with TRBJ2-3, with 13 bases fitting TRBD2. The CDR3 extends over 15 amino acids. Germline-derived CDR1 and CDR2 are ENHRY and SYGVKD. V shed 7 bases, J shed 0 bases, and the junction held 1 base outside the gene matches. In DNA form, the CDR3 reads TGTGCCATCAAGACTAGCGGGGGGAGCACAGATACGCAGTATTTT. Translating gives CAIKTSGGSTDTQYF.

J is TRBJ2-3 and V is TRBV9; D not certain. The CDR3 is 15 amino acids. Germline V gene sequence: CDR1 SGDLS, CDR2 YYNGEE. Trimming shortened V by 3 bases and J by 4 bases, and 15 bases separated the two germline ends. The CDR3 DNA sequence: TGTGCCAGCAGCGAAGTAATTGGGCTGGCAGATACGCAGTATTTT. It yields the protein CASSEVIGLADTQYF.

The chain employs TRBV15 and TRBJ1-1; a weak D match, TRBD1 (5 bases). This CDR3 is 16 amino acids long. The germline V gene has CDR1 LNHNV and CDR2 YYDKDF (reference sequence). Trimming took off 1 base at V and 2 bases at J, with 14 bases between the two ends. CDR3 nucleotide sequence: TGTGCCACCAGCAGAGTAGTCGGCAGGGCCAACACTGAAGCTTTCTTT. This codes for CATSRVVGRANTEAFF.

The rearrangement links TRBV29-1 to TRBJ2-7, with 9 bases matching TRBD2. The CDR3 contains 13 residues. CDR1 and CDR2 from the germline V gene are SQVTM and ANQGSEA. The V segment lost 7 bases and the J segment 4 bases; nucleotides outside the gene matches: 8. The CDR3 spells CSAGREGLYEQYF. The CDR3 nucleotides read TGCAGCGCCGGGCGGGAGGGATTGTACGAGCAGTACTTC.